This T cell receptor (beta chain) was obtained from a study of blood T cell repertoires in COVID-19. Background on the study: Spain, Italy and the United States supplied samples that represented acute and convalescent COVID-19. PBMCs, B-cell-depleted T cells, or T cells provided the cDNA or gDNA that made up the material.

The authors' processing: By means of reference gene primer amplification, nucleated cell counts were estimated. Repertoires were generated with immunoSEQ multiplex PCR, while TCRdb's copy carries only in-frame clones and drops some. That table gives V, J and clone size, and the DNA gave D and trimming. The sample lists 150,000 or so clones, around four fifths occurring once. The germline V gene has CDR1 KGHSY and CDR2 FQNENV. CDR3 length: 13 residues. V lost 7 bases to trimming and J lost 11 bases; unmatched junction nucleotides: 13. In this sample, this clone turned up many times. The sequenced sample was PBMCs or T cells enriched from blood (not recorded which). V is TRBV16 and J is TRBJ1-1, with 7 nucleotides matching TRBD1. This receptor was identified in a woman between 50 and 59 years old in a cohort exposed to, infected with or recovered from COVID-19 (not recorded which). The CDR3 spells CASTPGTAEAAFF. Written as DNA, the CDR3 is TGTGCCAGCACCCCCGGGACAGCAGAGGCGGCTTTCTTT.